Listed below are T cell receptor beta chains from one sample, sequenced in a study of CD8 T cells in Susac syndrome. TCRdb ran MiXCR on the immunoSEQ multiplex PCR reads and lists one entry per CDR3 protein. The sample contains 150,000 to 200,000 distinct CDR3 sequences, about 94% of which appear only once. Specimen: CD4+ T cells from PBMCs. The source of these receptors is a human donor in good health. Each CDR3 is given with its conserved first and last residue. Fields, in order: J gene, clone size, D gene, V gene, CDR3 protein, CDR3 DNA. A D gene is named only where the DNA matches it firmly. A row's size may be missing; if present it is once, few, many or a size class.

TRBJ1-3 | . | . | TRBV7-2 | CASSSGRTSGNTIYF | TGTGCCAGCAGCTCGGGACGGACCTCTGGAAACACCATATATTTT
TRBJ2-2 | . | TRBD1 | TRBV7-3 | CASSLTGGVGTGELFF | TGTGCCAGCAGCTTAACAGGGGGCGTAGGTACCGGGGAGCTGTTTTTT
TRBJ1-4 | . | TRBD1 | TRBV3-1 | CASSQDGQGLRLFF | TGTGCCAGCAGCCAAGACGGACAGGGGTTAAGACTGTTTTTT
TRBJ2-3 | . | . | TRBV20-1 | CSARGVLTDTQYF | TGCAGTGCTAGAGGGGTACTCACAGATACGCAGTATTTT
TRBJ2-2 | . | . | TRBV4-3 | CASSQEVALNTGELFF | TGCGCCAGCAGCCAAGAAGTAGCTTTGAACACCGGGGAGCTGTTTTTT
TRBJ1-3 | . | . | TRBV30 | CAWSGGDGNTIYF | TGTGCCTGGAGCGGGGGAGATGGAAACACCATATATTTT
TRBJ2-1 | . | TRBD1 | TRBV4-2 | CASSQDLILGTGNEQFF | TGTGCCAGCAGCCAAGATCTTATACTCGGGACAGGGAATGAGCAGTTCTTC
TRBJ1-1 | . | . | TRBV13 | CASSSNRVPEAFF | TGTGCCAGCAGCTCCAACAGGGTCCCTGAAGCTTTCTTT
TRBJ2-5 | . | TRBD2 | TRBV12-3/TRBV12-4 | CASRRGGIETQYF | TGTGCCAGCAGGCGGGGGGGCATAGAGACCCAGTACTTC
TRBJ2-2 | . | TRBD1 | TRBV27 | CASSANRGVNTGELFF | TGTGCCAGCAGTGCCAACAGGGGGGTGAACACCGGGGAGCTGTTTTTT
TRBJ2-1 | . | . | TRBV5-1 | CASSVVNRGGVNNEQFF | TGCGCCAGCAGCGTTGTCAATCGTGGGGGCGTCAACAATGAGCAGTTCTTC
TRBJ1-2 | . | TRBD1 | TRBV6-1 | CASSARRDSIYGYTF | TGTGCCAGCAGTGCCCGTAGGGACAGCATCTATGGCTACACCTTC
TRBJ2-5 | . | TRBD2 | TRBV2 | CASRRETSGEKTQYF | TGTGCCAGCAGGAGGGAAACTAGCGGGGAGAAGACCCAGTACTTC
TRBJ2-2 | . | TRBD1 | TRBV7-8 | CASSPRGTLTTGELFF | TGTGCCAGCAGCCCCAGGGGGACACTTACCACCGGGGAGCTGTTTTTT
TRBJ1-1 | . | TRBD1 | TRBV29-1 | CSVGQGGGWLNTEAFF | TGCAGCGTTGGACAGGGAGGGGGTTGGTTGAACACTGAAGCTTTCTTT
TRBJ1-1 | . | . | TRBV28 | CASRVTGENTEAFF | TGTGCCAGCAGAGTGACAGGAGAGAACACTGAAGCTTTCTTT
TRBJ2-4 | . | . | TRBV2 | CASSDIPKDIRLAKNIQYF | TGTGCCAGCAGTGACATCCCTAAGGACATCCGTTTAGCCAAAAACATTCAGTACTTC
TRBJ1-1 | . | TRBD1 | TRBV27 | CASSFMTLGQGAGEAFF | TGTGCCAGCAGTTTCATGACCCTGGGACAGGGGGCGGGTGAAGCTTTCTTT
TRBJ1-1 | . | . | TRBV7-2 | CASRTRDANTEAFF | TGTGCCAGCAGAACTAGGGATGCGAACACTGAAGCTTTCTTT
TRBJ1-1 | . | . | TRBV5-1 | CASSSGVPLRQAMTRDTEAFF | TGCGCCAGCAGCTCCGGAGTGCCCCTAAGACAGGCAATGACCAGGGACACTGAAGCTTTCTTT
TRBJ2-6 | few | . | TRBV7-2 | CASSRTGAGANVLTF | TGTGCCAGCAGCCGCACGGGGGCTGGGGCCAACGTCCTGACTTTC
TRBJ2-7 | . | TRBD2 | TRBV20-1 | CSAAGGGGAQQYF | TGCAGTGCCGCCGGGGGCGGGGGGGCCCAGCAGTACTTC
TRBJ1-6 | . | . | TRBV28 | CASSLGMIGFVSPLHF | TGTGCCAGCAGTTTGGGTATGATTGGTTTCGTTTCACCCCTCCACTTT
TRBJ1-1 | . | . | TRBV23-1 | CASSQPPGSTEAFF | TGCGCCAGCAGTCAACCACCCGGTTCGACTGAAGCTTTCTTT
TRBJ2-3 | once | . | TRBV29-1 | CSAAPSGASTDTQYF | TGCAGCGCCGCACCCAGCGGTGCTAGCACAGATACGCAGTATTTT
TRBJ1-4 | . | . | TRBV28 | CASSLKNEKLFF | TGTGCCAGCAGCCTAAAAAATGAAAAACTGTTTTTT
TRBJ2-3 | . | . | TRBV19 | CASSFPGRADTQYF | TGTGCCAGTTCTTTCCCCGGCCGGGCGGATACGCAGTATTTT
TRBJ1-1 | . | . | TRBV2 | CAILRREAFF | TGTGCCATCCTGCGTCGGGAAGCTTTCTTT
TRBJ2-2 | . | . | TRBV28 | CASSRGQNFHAELFF | TGTGCCAGCAGCAGAGGACAGAACTTCCACGCAGAGCTGTTTTTT
TRBJ2-7 | . | TRBD1 | TRBV27 | CASSISPGQTSFEQYF | TGTGCCAGCAGTATCAGTCCGGGACAGACGTCCTTCGAGCAGTACTTC
TRBJ2-7 | . | . | TRBV4-1 | CASSQTAAYEQYF | TGCGCCAGCAGCCAAACAGCAGCCTACGAGCAGTACTTC
TRBJ1-2 | . | TRBD1 | TRBV15 | CATSSPGQDYGYTF | TGTGCCACCAGCAGCCCGGGACAGGACTATGGCTACACCTTC
TRBJ2-5 | . | TRBD2 | TRBV20-1 | CSEKKAGGHETQYF | TGCAGTGAAAAAAAAGCGGGGGGGCACGAGACCCAGTACTTC
TRBJ2-1 | . | . | TRBV12-3/TRBV12-4 | CASRTNNNEQFF | TGTGCCAGCAGGACAAATAACAATGAGCAGTTCTTC
TRBJ2-2 | . | . | TRBV3-1 | CASSAGTTAHGELFF | TGTGCCAGCAGCGCCGGGACAACCGCCCACGGGGAGCTGTTTTTT
TRBJ2-3 | . | TRBD2 | TRBV7-3 | CASSPLAGYHRDTQYF | TGTGCCAGCAGCCCCCTAGCGGGGTATCACAGAGATACGCAGTATTTT
TRBJ2-7 | . | TRBD1 | TRBV20-1 | CSADRRPYEQYF | TGCAGTGCGGACAGGAGGCCCTACGAGCAGTACTTC
TRBJ2-2 | once | . | TRBV11-2 | CASSLDWITGELFF | TGTGCCAGCAGCTTAGACTGGATCACCGGGGAGCTGTTTTTT
TRBJ1-1 | . | TRBD1 | TRBV7-2 | CASSLATGLNTEAFF | TGTGCCAGCAGCTTAGCGACAGGGCTGAACACTGAAGCTTTCTTT
TRBJ2-3 | . | . | TRBV28 | CASSLDELRADTQYF | TGTGCCAGCAGTTTAGACGAGCTTAGGGCAGATACGCAGTATTTT
TRBJ1-2 | . | . | TRBV7-9 | CASSLDGGNYGYTF | TGTGCCAGCAGCTTAGATGGCGGTAACTATGGCTACACCTTC
TRBJ2-2 | . | . | TRBV4-3 | CASSRTRGDTGELFF | TGCGCCAGCAGCCGCACAAGAGGGGACACCGGGGAGCTGTTTTTT
TRBJ2-3 | . | TRBD2 | TRBV6-2/TRBV6-3 | CASSDTSGSWNTQYF | TGTGCCAGCAGCGACACTAGCGGCTCATGGAATACGCAGTATTTT
TRBJ2-3 | . | TRBD2 | TRBV6-4 | CASSVRGGGPTDTQYF | TGTGCCAGCAGTGTCCGGGGCGGGGGGCCCACAGATACGCAGTATTTT
TRBJ1-2 | . | . | TRBV24-1 | CATSEPGRSGEDGYTF | TGTGCCACCAGTGAGCCCGGCCGAAGTGGGGAAGATGGCTACACCTTC
TRBJ2-5 | . | TRBD1 | TRBV28 | CASSSRTGEETQYF | TGTGCCAGCAGTTCAAGGACAGGGGAAGAGACCCAGTACTTC
TRBJ2-1 | . | . | TRBV3-1 | CASSLSGARSYNEQFF | TGTGCCAGCAGCCTCTCCGGGGCTCGCTCCTACAATGAGCAGTTCTTC
TRBJ2-2 | . | . | TRBV19 | CASSMQDGELFF | TGTGCCAGTAGTATGCAGGACGGGGAGCTGTTTTTT
TRBJ2-3 | . | . | TRBV19 | CASKKQGPDTQYF | TGTGCCAGTAAGAAGCAGGGGCCAGATACGCAGTATTTT
TRBJ1-2 | . | . | TRBV3-1 | CASCRGGGANYGYTF | TGTGCCAGCTGCCGGGGGGGCGGCGCTAACTATGGCTACACCTTC
TRBJ2-5 | once | . | TRBV2 | CASSEGMRGEETQYF | TGTGCCAGCAGTGAAGGGATGAGGGGAGAAGAGACCCAGTACTTC
TRBJ1-3 | few | . | TRBV5-6 | CASSLSSGNTIYF | TGTGCCAGCAGCTTGAGCTCTGGAAACACCATATATTTT
TRBJ2-2 | . | TRBD1 | TRBV5-1 | CASSFGTGGIGGELFF | TGCGCCAGCAGCTTCGGGACAGGGGGAATTGGCGGGGAGCTGTTTTTT
TRBJ2-1 | . | TRBD2 | TRBV9 | CASSISGGINEQFF | TGTGCCAGCAGCATCAGCGGGGGAATCAATGAGCAGTTCTTC
TRBJ2-7 | . | . | TRBV12-3/TRBV12-4 | CASSLRDKGYEQYF | TGTGCCAGCAGTTTACGCGACAAGGGGTACGAGCAGTACTTC
TRBJ2-5 | . | . | TRBV5-1 | CASSLVGEKQTQYF | TGCGCCAGCAGCTTGGTAGGGGAAAAGCAGACCCAGTACTTC
TRBJ2-7 | . | TRBD2 | TRBV19 | CASSISGTYEQYF | TGTGCCAGTAGTATCAGCGGGACCTACGAGCAGTACTTC
TRBJ1-4 | . | . | TRBV20-1 | CSAPSADFNEKLFF | TGCAGTGCACCGTCGGCAGACTTTAATGAAAAACTGTTTTTT
TRBJ2-7 | . | TRBD2 | TRBV7-8 | CASSPGSRDAPGGQYF | TGTGCCAGCAGCCCCGGTTCGAGGGACGCCCCGGGGGGGCAGTACTTC
TRBJ2-2 | . | . | TRBV20-1 | CSASMGPGELFF | TGCAGTGCTAGTATGGGCCCCGGGGAGCTGTTTTTT